The 18 T cell receptor beta chains in this list originate from one sample, sequenced in a study of post-analysis software for immune sequencing data. Study-level points and caveats: Among roughly five TRBV segments more frequent in patients than controls were TRBV5-6, TRBV5-1 and TRBV20-1.

TCR beta cDNA libraries included unique molecular identifiers. Each CDR3 protein gets one entry after TCRdb re-called the PCR reads with MiXCR. The sample shows around 200,000 distinct CDR3 sequences, around 29% of them seen only once. No antigen has been identified for these receptors. Sequencing was carried out using blood. These receptors all stem from a girl under 18 with multiple sclerosis.

The chain uses TRBV7-9 and TRBJ1-3; possibly TRBD1 for D (5 bases). CDR1 and CDR2 (germline): SEHNR, FQNEAQ (reference sequence). V gave up 5 bases and J gave up 3 bases, with 11 bases separating them. The CDR3 spans 14 residues. CDR3 amino acids: CASSPRDVGNTIYF. Here the CDR3 DNA reads TGTGCCAGCAGCCCGAGGGACGTTGGAAACACCATATATTTT.

The chain links TRBV20-1 to TRBJ2-4; D might be TRBD2 (6 bases). The CDR3 length is 16 residues. With 4 bases removed from V and 13 bases from J, the gap between germline ends came to 29 bases. Germline V gene sequence: CDR1 DFQATT, CDR2 SNEGSKA (reference sequence). The CDR3 DNA follows: TGCAGTGCTAAAGAGCCGGCGAGCGGATCCTCTGGGAGGCAGTACTTC. Protein sequence: CSAKEPASGSSGRQYF.

The gene calls are TRBV20-1 and TRBJ1-1, with TRBD1 identical over 9 bases. The CDR3 covers 20 residues. The J segment lost 1 base and the V segment lost 0 bases, leaving 18 bases of the junction unmatched. The germline V gene has CDR1 DFQATT and CDR2 SNEGSKA (reference sequence). The CDR3 DNA reads as TGCAGTGCTAGAGATCAAGGGACAGGGAAAATTCTCCGGGGGAACACTGAAGCTTTCTTT. This encodes CSARDQGTGKILRGNTEAFF.

A word on this clonotype: This may arise from a read error, as a much more abundant clone is one base away. This rearrangement joins TRBV15 to TRBJ1-2; D is perhaps TRBD1 (5 bases). Looked up from germline, CDR1 is LNHNV and CDR2 is YYDKDF (reference sequence). V was cut by 0 bases and J by 4 bases, with 12 bases left in between. The CDR3 runs 15 residues. The CDR3 region has the DNA TGTGCCACCAGCAGAGAGAACTGGGGGGGCTATGGCTACACCTTC. Protein product: CATSRENWGGYGYTF.

This chain joins TRBV28 and TRBJ1-1; no firm D call. V was trimmed by 6 bases and J by 1 base, leaving 12 bases between them. In germline, CDR1 is MDHEN, CDR2 SYDVKM. The CDR3 has 14 amino acids. The CDR3 DNA follows: TGTGCCAGCAGAGCTTGGGTCTCGAACACTGAAGCTTTCTTT. Its translation is CASRAWVSNTEAFF.

The rearrangement joins TRBV4-2 to TRBJ2-5, with a weak D call TRBD2 (5 bases). This CDR3 is 15 amino acids long. Trimming took off 4 bases at V and 4 bases at J, with 16 bases between the two ends. Germline loops: CDR1 LGHNA, CDR2 YNFKEQ. CDR3 amino acids: CASSPRSGGRETQYF. CDR3 DNA sequence: TGTGCCAGCAGCCCAAGGTCGGGCGGGCGAGAGACCCAGTACTTC.

This sequence joins TRBV5-1 and TRBJ2-3, with TRBD2 matching over 10 bases. There are 16 residues in the CDR3. The germline V gene encodes CDR1 SGHRS and CDR2 YFSETQ. After removal of 0 bases from V and 5 bases from J, the junction contained 6 bases not matched to a gene. CDR3 nucleotide sequence: TGCGCCAGCAGCTTGGGGAGCGGGGGGGCCGAAGATACGCAGTATTTT. It codes for CASSLGSGGAEDTQYF.

This clonotype was counted ten times or more. The chain couples TRBV6-1 to TRBJ1-2, with D possibly matching TRBD1 (5 bases). The CDR3 is made up of 16 amino acids. Trimming removed 5 bases at V and 0 bases at J, with 16 bases between. Germline values: CDR1 MNHNS, CDR2 SASEGT. CDR3 protein: CASSPTGREANYGYTF. The CDR3 bases are TGTGCCAGCAGTCCAACCGGCAGGGAGGCTAACTATGGCTACACCTTC.

This clonotype has only a few counts. This chain links TRBV7-8 with TRBJ1-1; D is perhaps TRBD1 (5 bases). The CDR3 contains 14 residues. Germline assignment: CDR1 SGHVS and CDR2 FQNEAQ. Trimming pared 1 base from V and 5 bases from J, leaving 11 bases between. The CDR3 sequence is CASSLDQGGTEAFF. The CDR3, as DNA: TGTGCCAGCAGCTTAGATCAGGGAGGGACTGAAGCTTTCTTT.

On this clonotype itself: A much larger clone differs by one base, so this may be a read error. V gene TRBV5-1 combines with J gene TRBJ2-3; D is unresolved. Germline lookup yields CDR1 SGHRS and CDR2 YFSETQ. This CDR3 comprises 15 residues. CDR3 nucleotide sequence: TGCACCAGCAGCTTGGGATTGGCTTACTCAGATACGCAGTATTTT. It specifies CTSSLGLAYSDTQYF.

The J gene is TRBJ2-4, the V gene TRBV3-1, with D hard to call. The DNA end lines up better with TRBJ2-7; the J call may be wrong. Germline V gene sequence: CDR1 LGHDT, CDR2 YNNKEL (reference sequence). The CDR3 consists of 13 residues. The CDR3 region has the DNA TGTGCCAGCAGCCAAGGAGTGCGGCTCGAGCAGTACTTC. It yields the protein CASSQGVRLEQYF.

This clonotype was recorded many times. The rearrangement uses TRBV29-1 and TRBJ2-7; perhaps D is TRBD1 or TRBD2 (5 bases each). Between the trimmed V and J ends, which lost 3 bases and 2 bases, there was a span of 11 bases. CDR3 size: 13 residues. CDR1 is SQVTM, CDR2 ANQGSEA, per germline. The CDR3 coding sequence is TGCAGCGTTGATTTGGGGACCACCTACGAGCAGTACTTC. It is translated as CSVDLGTTYEQYF.

This chain links TRBV4-1 with TRBJ1-1; D is possibly TRBD1 (5 bases). V was cut by 4 bases and J by 4 bases, with 16 bases left in between. The CDR3 has 15 amino acids. CDR1 is MGHRA, CDR2 YSYEKL, per germline. CDR3 in DNA: TGCGCCAGCAGCCGAGGCGCGGGGGAGCGCACTGAAGCTTTCTTT. Translated, it gives CASSRGAGERTEAFF.

As to this clonotype: Given a much more abundant clone one base away, this may be a read error. The J gene is TRBJ1-2, the V gene TRBV28; the D is unclear. The V end lost 4 bases, the J end lost 7 bases, and 13 bases lay between the germline ends. This CDR3 region has 13 residues. Per the germline V gene, CDR1 is MDHEN and CDR2 is SYDVKM. The CDR3 nucleotides are TGTGCCAGCAGTTCCGTCTGGGCGACTGGCTACACCTTC. Its protein product is CASSSVWATGYTF.

This clonotype was picked up many times. CDR3 sequence: CASSPGTGKGYTF. For the CDR3, the DNA is TGTGCCAGCAGTCCCGGGACAGGGAAGGGCTACACCTTC. This chain links TRBV12-3 or TRBV12-4 with TRBJ1-2; TRBD1 aligns across 9 bases. V shed 5 bases, J shed 8 bases, and the junction held 6 bases outside the gene matches. This CDR3 is 13 amino acids long.

This clonotype was seen at least ten times. J is TRBJ1-5 and V is TRBV20-1, with D tentatively TRBD1 (5 bases). This CDR3 is built from 12 residues. V was pared by 1 base and J by 7 bases, with 8 bases between. Looked up from germline, CDR1 is DFQATT and CDR2 is SNEGSKA (reference sequence). CDR3 protein: CSARGGYQPQHF. In DNA, the CDR3 is TGCAGTGCTAGAGGGGGGTACCAGCCCCAGCATTTT.

Concerning this clonotype itself: This may be a read error: a much more frequent sequence differs by one nucleotide. This chain joins TRBV28 and TRBJ2-7; TRBD2 might be the D (6 bases). V was cut by 5 bases and J by 6 bases, with 17 bases left in between. The CDR3 runs to 14 residues. Per germline, CDR1 MDHEN and CDR2 SYDVKM. In DNA form, the CDR3 reads TGTGCCAGCAGTACGGGACGGGAGACTGGCGAGCAGTACTTC. This encodes CASSTGRETGEQYF. Using reference TRBV28 and TRBJ2-7 for the parts outside the CDR3, the full variable domain is DVKVTQSSRYLVKRTGEKVFLECVQDMDHENMFWYRQDPGLGLRLIYFSYDVKMKEKGDIPEGYSVSREKKERFSLILESASTNQTSMYLCASSTGRETGEQYFGPGTRLTVT.

The chain couples TRBV25-1 to TRBJ2-7; D could derive from TRBD1 or TRBD2 (5 bases each). The ends were cut back, 4 bases at V and 0 bases at J, with 13 bases in the middle. Germline V gives CDR1 MGHDK, CDR2 SYGVNS. This CDR3 has 15 residues. The DNA for the CDR3 is TGTGCCAGCAGTGGGGGGATCATCTACTCCTACGAGCAGTACTTC. Translation gives CASSGGIIYSYEQYF.